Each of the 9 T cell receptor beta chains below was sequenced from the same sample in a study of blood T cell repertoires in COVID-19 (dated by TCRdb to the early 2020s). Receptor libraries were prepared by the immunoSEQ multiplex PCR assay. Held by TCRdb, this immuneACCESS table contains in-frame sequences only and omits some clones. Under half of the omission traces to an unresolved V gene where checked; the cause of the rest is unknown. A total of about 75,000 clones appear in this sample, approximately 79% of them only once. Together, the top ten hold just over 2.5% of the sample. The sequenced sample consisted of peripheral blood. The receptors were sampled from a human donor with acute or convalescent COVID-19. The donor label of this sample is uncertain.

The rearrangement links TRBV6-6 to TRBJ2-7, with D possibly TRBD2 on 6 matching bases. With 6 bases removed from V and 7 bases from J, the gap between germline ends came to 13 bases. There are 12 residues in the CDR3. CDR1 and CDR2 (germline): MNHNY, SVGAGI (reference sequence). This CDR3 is CASSRAGREQYV. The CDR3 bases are TGTGCCAGCAGCCGAGCGGGTAGAGAGCAGTACGTC.

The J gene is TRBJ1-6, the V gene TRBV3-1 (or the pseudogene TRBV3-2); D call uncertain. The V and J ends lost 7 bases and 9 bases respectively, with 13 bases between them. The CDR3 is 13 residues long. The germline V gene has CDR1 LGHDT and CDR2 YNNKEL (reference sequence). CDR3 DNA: TGTGCCAGCAATCGAGGTCGCGGTTCACCCCTCCACTTT. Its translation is CASNRGRGSPLHF.

CDR3 nucleotide sequence: TGTGCCAGCAGCACCGGGACTCCCAATCCTCACAATGAGCAGTTCTTC. Translated, it gives CASSTGTPNPHNEQFF. The rearrangement links TRBV5-4 to TRBJ2-1, with D maybe TRBD2 (6 bases). This CDR3 comprises 16 residues. Trimming removed 4 bases from V and 5 bases from J, with 19 bases in between. Germline-derived CDR1 and CDR2 are SGHNT and YYREEE (reference sequence).

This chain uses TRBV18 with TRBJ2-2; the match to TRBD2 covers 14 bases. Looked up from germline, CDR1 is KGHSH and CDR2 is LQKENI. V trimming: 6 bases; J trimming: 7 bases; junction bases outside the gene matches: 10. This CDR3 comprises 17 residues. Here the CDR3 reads CASSPGTSGSVDGELFF. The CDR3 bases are TGTGCCAGCTCCCCCGGGACTAGCGGGAGTGTGGACGGGGAGCTGTTTTTT. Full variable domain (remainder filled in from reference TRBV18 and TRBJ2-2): NAGVMQNPRHLVRRRGQEARLRCSPMKGHSHVYWYRQLPEEGLKFMVYLQKENIIDESGMPKERFSAEFPKEGPSILRIQQVVRGDSAAYFCASSPGTSGSVDGELFFGEGSRLTVL.

The DNA for the CDR3 is TGTGCCAGCTCACCCTCGCGGGGCCCGGATACGCAGTATTTT. Amino acids: CASSPSRGPDTQYF. This chain links TRBV18 with TRBJ2-3; TRBD2 might be the D (6 bases). This CDR3 comprises 14 residues. Germline values: CDR1 KGHSH, CDR2 LQKENI. Trimming cost V 3 bases and J 6 bases, with 13 bases left between them.

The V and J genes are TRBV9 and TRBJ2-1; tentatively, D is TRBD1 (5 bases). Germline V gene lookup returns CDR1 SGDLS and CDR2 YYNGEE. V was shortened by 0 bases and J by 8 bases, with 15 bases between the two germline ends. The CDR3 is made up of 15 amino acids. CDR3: CASSVGGNRGDEQFF. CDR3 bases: TGTGCCAGCAGCGTAGGGGGCAATAGGGGCGATGAGCAGTTCTTC.

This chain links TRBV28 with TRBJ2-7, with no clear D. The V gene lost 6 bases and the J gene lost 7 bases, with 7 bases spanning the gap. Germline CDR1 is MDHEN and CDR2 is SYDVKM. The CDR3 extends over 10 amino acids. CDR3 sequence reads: CASRRGEQYF. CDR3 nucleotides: TGTGCCAGCAGGAGAGGAGAGCAGTACTTC. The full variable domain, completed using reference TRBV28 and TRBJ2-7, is DVKVTQSSRYLVKRTGEKVFLECVQDMDHENMFWYRQDPGLGLRLIYFSYDVKMKEKGDIPEGYSVSREKKERFSLILESASTNQTSMYLCASRRGEQYFGPGTRLTVT.

The CDR3 DNA follows: TGTGCCAGTAGCACCGCGTCAGGTCGGCCACACGAGCAGTACTTC. As protein: CASSTASGRPHEQYF. V is TRBV19 and J is TRBJ2-7, with D uncertain. V dropped 6 bases and J dropped 5 bases, with 20 bases sitting between them. Germline V gene data show CDR1 as LNHDA and CDR2 as SQIVND (reference sequence). The CDR3 loop spans 15 amino acids. Full variable domain (missing parts from reference TRBV19 and TRBJ2-7): DGGITQSPKYLFRKEGQNVTLSCEQNLNHDAMYWYRQDPGQGLRLIYYSQIVNDFQKGDIAEGYSVSREKKESFPLTVTSAQKNPTAFYLCASSTASGRPHEQYFGPGTRLTVT.

This CDR3 reads CASSPQGSQETQYF. The CDR3 coding sequence is TGCGCCAGCAGCCCACAGGGGTCCCAAGAGACCCAGTACTTC. This chain connects TRBV4-1 to TRBJ2-5, with 7 bases that match TRBD1. This CDR3 region has 14 residues. CDR1 and CDR2 from the germline V gene are MGHRA and YSYEKL. V shed 4 bases, J shed 1 base, and the junction held 3 bases outside the gene matches.